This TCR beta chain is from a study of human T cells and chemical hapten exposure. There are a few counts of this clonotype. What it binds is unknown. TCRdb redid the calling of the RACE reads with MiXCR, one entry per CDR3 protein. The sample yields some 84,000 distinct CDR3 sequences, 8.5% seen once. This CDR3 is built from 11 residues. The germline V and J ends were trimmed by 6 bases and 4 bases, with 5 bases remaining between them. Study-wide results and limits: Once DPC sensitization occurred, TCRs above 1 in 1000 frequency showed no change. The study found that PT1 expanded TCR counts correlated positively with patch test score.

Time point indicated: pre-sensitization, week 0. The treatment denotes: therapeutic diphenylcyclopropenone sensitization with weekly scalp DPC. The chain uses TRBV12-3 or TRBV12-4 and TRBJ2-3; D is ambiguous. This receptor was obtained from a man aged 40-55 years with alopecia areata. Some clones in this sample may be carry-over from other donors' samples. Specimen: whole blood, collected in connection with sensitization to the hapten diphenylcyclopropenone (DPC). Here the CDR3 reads CASSSPDTQYF. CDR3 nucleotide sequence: TGTGCCAGCAGCTCCCCAGATACGCAGTATTTT.